This T cell receptor beta chain was captured in a study of CD8+CD57+ T cells in acquired aplastic anemia. Study context: An average of around 3.5 ug of DNA was obtained from sorted CD4+ and CD8+ cells. Broader study findings: With respect to CD8+ Simpson's diversity, patients and controls did not differ significantly.

V lost 1 base and J lost 6, with 15 bases in between. The length of the CDR3 is 15 residues. Germline lookup yields CDR1 MNHEY and CDR2 SMNVEV (reference sequence). Genomic DNA acted as the template from which TCR beta VDJ combination and CDR3 sequence profiling were carried out. TCRdb reanalysed the reads using MiXCR and keeps one entry per CDR3 protein. The repertoire has approximately 170,000 distinct CDR3 sequences, more than 45% of them found once; the top ten carry 2.5% to 4%. Notes on this clonotype: Its matching antigen is unknown.

CD8+CD57+ cell expansion, shown by flow cytometry, had occurred in the patients selected for sequencing. The patients, all of them, had severe acquired aplastic anemia. No therapy had been given to the patients at the time of blood sampling. The sample was sorted CD4+, CD8+, or CD8+CD57+ T cells (not recorded which) from PBMCs. The chain employs TRBV27 and TRBJ1-1; D is unresolved. The clonotype was recovered from a human donor with aplastic anemia. CDR3 region: CASSLFPGSFAEAFF. DNA of the CDR3: TGTGCCAGCAGTTTATTTCCGGGGAGTTTCGCTGAAGCTTTCTTT.